The source of this T cell receptor beta chain is a study of monozygotic twins with inflammatory bowel disease. Findings and limits, study-wide: The co-twins with IBD showed lower TCRbeta diversity (inverse Simpson) than their healthy siblings. Repertoire similarity did not differ between concordant and discordant twins, perhaps due to limited power.

In preparing each TCR library, 3,500 to 4,500 ng of total RNA was used. After re-calling the 5' RACE reads, TCRdb lists one entry per CDR3 protein, DNA absent. Reported are a few hundred thousand distinct CDR3 sequences; the ten largest clones contain approximately 2.8%. Remarks on this clonotype: Its cognate antigen is unknown.

This sequence was found in a human donor with ulcerative colitis or Crohn's disease, or a healthy co-twin of an affected twin (not recorded which). The sample taken for sequencing was blood.

CDR3 loop: CASSYTLTGTGDRSTDTQYF. The chain links TRBV6-2 or TRBV6-3 to TRBJ2-3; TCRdb selects TRBD1, and the lack of DNA leaves this call unchecked. The CDR3 has 20 amino acids. Germline CDR1 and CDR2: MNHEY and SVGEGT.